The subject of this entry is one T cell receptor (beta chain). Its specific antigen is unknown. It has no much larger one-base neighbor in the sample; base qualities were not kept. The data derive from a study of T cells in Graves' hyperthyroidism and ophthalmopathy (dated by TCRdb to about 2019). Notes on the research overall: To identify distinguishing TCR V-J signatures, a discovery cohort of about 100 patients was used, comprising 40 to 45 with Graves' ophthalmopathy and about 59 with stable Graves' hyperthyroidism. After blood sampling, hyperthyroidism patients were treated with methimazole at a starting dose of 30 mg daily, and ophthalmopathy patients were treated with high-dose intravenous methylprednisolone. According to the paper, TCR Vbeta CDR3 sequencing was carried out on approximately 140 peripheral blood samples, which came from fewer than 50 ophthalmopathy, around 75 hyperthyroidism and 17 progressor patients. The study also compared thyroid tissue and blood T-cell repertoires from several Graves' hyperthyroidism patients. Prospective prediction of ophthalmopathy was tested in an independent validation cohort consisting of roughly 19 hyperthyroidism patients and approximately 16 patients who later progressed to ophthalmopathy. The 95 to 100 discovery patients were divided at random into training and test sets in a 7:3 ratio. Broad study findings and their caveats: Most expanded thyroid clonotypes (frequency above 0.001) were also detected in blood, a finding suggesting that blood repertoires may reflect thyroid immune responses. No statistical method was used to fix the sample size in advance, and group allocation was not hidden from the investigators. In validation, progression to ophthalmopathy was predicted by the model with 70.59% sensitivity and 72% to 85% specificity, a median of 6.5 months before onset. A 13 V-J signature model separated ophthalmopathy from stable hyperthyroidism, with 87.88% sensitivity and just under 84% specificity in cross-validation and 80%/75% in testing.

Any patient with an uncontrolled infection, another autoimmune disease, pregnancy or lactation was excluded. Diagnoses were established on the basis of clinical symptoms, serum thyroxine and TRAb, thyroid ultrasound, and orbital computed tomography. Total RNA was extracted with Trizol reagent, and quality was checked on an Agilent 2100 Bioanalyzer. Amplification of TCR beta CDR3 regions was carried out from RNA transcripts. A first-round RT-PCR of the TCR CDR3 used the HTBI primer set with the Qiagen OneStep RT-PCR kit. The libraries were constructed in a second round of multiplex PCR and then size-selected and purified. Libraries were sequenced paired-end with 100 bp reads on an Illumina HiSeq2000. Concerning the study's data processing: SOAPnuke was used to process the raw data, with reads discarded if the reads contained adapters or uncalled bases, had a mean Phred below 15, or lacked an exact constant-primer or identifier match. COPE v1.2.5 was used to merge high-quality paired reads, and clonotypes were defined as unique nucleotide sequences. Clonotypes were aligned to IMGT TRBV, TRBD and TRBJ reference segments using MiTCR v1.1. Analysis was restricted to V-J combinations with a frequency above 0.0001, which covered over 98% of repertoires. The TCS score was defined as F50 (clonal expansion) divided by E x V (chaos), with BLOSUM62-based TCRdist calculated between CDR3 peptides within each V-J. Welch's t-statistics and random forest reduced around 520 V-J features to about 13, which were used in a naive Bayes classifier (R e1071). Thyroid-blood repertoire similarity was quantified with the Morisita-Horn index. The public reads were run again by TCRdb, first through fastp at Q25 and then through MiXCR, and only productive beta chains were kept. Entries are consolidated by CDR3 protein sequence, retaining the most common genes and DNA. The V and J calls come from TCRdb's annotation, not from the publication. This sample comprises 540,000 or so distinct CDR3 sequences, 46% of them detected only once. The ten largest clonotypes hold under 20% of the sample.

The sample was peripheral blood or thyroid tissue (not recorded which). This receptor was taken from an adult woman with Graves' disease, either hyperthyroidism or ophthalmopathy (not recorded which).

The nucleotides read TGTGCCAGCAGTGACCGGACAGGGAACACTGAAGCTTTCTTT. The translation is CASSDRTGNTEAFF. The V gene is TRBV2 and the J gene is TRBJ1-1, and 7 junctional nucleotides match TRBD1. The CDR3 measures 14 amino acids from cysteine to phenylalanine. Here the CDR3 DNA is all that survives: 42 bases in frame from base 1. In the germline V gene, CDR1 corresponds to SNHLY and CDR2 to FYNNEI. For this chain, trimming is 3 bases at the V end and 1 base at the J end, and the number of junction bases without a gene match is 2.